This paragraph reports one TCR beta chain. The CDR3 loop spans 13 amino acids. The trim removed 0 bases at V and 8 bases at J, leaving 4 bases unmatched. CDR1 DFQATT and CDR2 SNEGSKA come from the germline V gene (reference sequence). This sample is part of a study of patients and donors after allogeneic stem cell transplantation. One entry per CDR3 protein, called by TCRdb with MiXCR from the RT-PCR reads. The sample consists of 400,000 to 500,000 distinct CDR3 sequences, 16% of them appearing once. The gene calls are TRBV20-1 and TRBJ1-5, with 7 bases matching TRBD1. Input material: blood, either unsorted or a sorted T cell fraction (not recorded which). The source of this sequence is a human donor who was either an allogeneic HSCT recipient or a stem cell or donor lymphocyte infusion donor (not recorded which). It is not recorded whose cells these are; they may come from a transplant donor. The chain's CDR3 is CSARDRGNKPQHF. For the CDR3, the DNA is TGCAGTGCTAGAGACAGGGGGAATAAGCCCCAGCATTTT.